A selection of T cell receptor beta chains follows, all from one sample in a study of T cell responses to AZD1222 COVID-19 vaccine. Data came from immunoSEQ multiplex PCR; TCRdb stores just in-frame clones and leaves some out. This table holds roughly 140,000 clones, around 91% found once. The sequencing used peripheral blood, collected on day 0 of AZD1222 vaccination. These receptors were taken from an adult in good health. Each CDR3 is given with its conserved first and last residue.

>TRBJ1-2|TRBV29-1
CSVGWTGRYGYTF
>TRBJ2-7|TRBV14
CASSLRGPYEQYF
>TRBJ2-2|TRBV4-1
CASSQGQGNTGELFF
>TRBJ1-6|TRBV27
CASSFFQGNSPLHF
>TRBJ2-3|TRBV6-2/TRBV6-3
CASSWGLTWNTDTQYF
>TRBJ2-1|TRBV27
CASSFRWGPDPPLGEQFF
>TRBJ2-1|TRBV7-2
CASSQDRGSYNEQFF
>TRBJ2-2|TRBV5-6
CASSLTTSNTGELFF
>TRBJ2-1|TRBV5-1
CASSQTGGGPLNEQFF
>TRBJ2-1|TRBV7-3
CASSLGGINEQFF
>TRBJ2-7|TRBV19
CASMAPGGHEQYF
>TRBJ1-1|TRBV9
CASSAEPGNTEAFF
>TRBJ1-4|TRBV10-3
CAISSGQGNEKLFF
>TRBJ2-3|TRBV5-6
CASSFNPGRLRETQYF
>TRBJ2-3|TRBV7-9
CASSSGLAGSADTQYF
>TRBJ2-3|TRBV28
CASTEGYTQYF
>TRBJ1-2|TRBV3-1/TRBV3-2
CASSQEWQGSYGYTF
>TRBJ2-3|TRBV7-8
CASSSDSRGVDTQYF
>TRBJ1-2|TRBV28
CASTPGIANYGYTF
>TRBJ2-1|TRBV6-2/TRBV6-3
CASSYQRPVVFF
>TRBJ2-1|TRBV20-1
CSASILAGLNEQFF
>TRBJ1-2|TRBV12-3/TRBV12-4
CASSPTGYYGYTF
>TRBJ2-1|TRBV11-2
CASRHDSNEQFF
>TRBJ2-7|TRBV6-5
CASSSPGESSYEQYF
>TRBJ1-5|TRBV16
CASSPGQVYQPQHF
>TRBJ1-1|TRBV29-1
CSVQGGGTEAFF
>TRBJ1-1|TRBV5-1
CASSVGQNTEAFF
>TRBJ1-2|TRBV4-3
CASSLTQGFGYTF
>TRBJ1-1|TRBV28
CASSFSGTEAFF
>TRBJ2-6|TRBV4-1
CASSQGGVVAPGANVLTF
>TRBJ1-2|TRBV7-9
CASSPTAAATYGYTF
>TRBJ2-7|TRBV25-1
CASSDSLTYEQYF
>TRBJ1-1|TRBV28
CASVRLTSGGAAFF
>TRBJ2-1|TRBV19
CASSDPTSGYNEQFF
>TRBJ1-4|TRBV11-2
CASSAVFVANEKLFF